A single sample is the source of the 18 T cell receptor beta chains below, sequenced in a study of CD8+ T cells in alopecia areata. Obtained from alopecia areata patients were lesional scalp punch biopsies along with peripheral blood. Extracted from the samples, RNA was reverse transcribed into cDNA to serve as the sequencing template. Sequenced by immunoSEQ multiplex PCR; TCRdb stores in-frame clones only, minus some. The table records more than 10,000 clones, 55% to 65% of them present only once. The sample in question was skin, obtained at week 0. The origin of the receptors is a human donor with alopecia areata.

This rearrangement joins TRBV6-5 to TRBJ2-7; D is perhaps TRBD1 or TRBD2 (5 bases each). CDR3 size: 14 residues. V was cut by 4 bases and J by 5 bases, with 15 bases left in between. CDR1 is MNHEY, CDR2 SVGAGI, per germline. The CDR3 region is CASSSPGGKNEQYF. DNA for the CDR3: TGTGCCAGCAGTTCGCCTGGGGGAAAGAACGAGCAGTACTTC.

J is TRBJ1-2 and V is TRBV5-1, with 7 bases identical to TRBD1. Germline CDR1 reads SGHRS; CDR2 reads YFSETQ. Losses at the gene ends were 6 bases for V and 6 bases for J; bases not matched to a gene: 2. This CDR3 is built from 11 residues. CDR3 coding DNA: TGCGCCAGCACAGGGGGAAATGGCTACACCTTC. Translation gives CASTGGNGYTF.

The V and J genes are TRBV27 and TRBJ1-1, with 7 nucleotides matching TRBD1. V lost 5 bases to trimming and J lost 1 base; unmatched junction nucleotides: 10. Looked up from germline, CDR1 is MNHEY and CDR2 is SMNVEV (reference sequence). The CDR3 sequence is 16 residues long. The CDR3 region has the DNA TGTGCCAGCAGTGAGGACAGGTCCCTGGGGAACACTGAAGCTTTCTTT. Its protein is CASSEDRSLGNTEAFF.

The chain has TRBV27 and TRBJ2-7; a possible D gene is TRBD2 (6 bases). Between the trimmed V and J ends, which lost 5 bases and 7 bases, there was a span of 15 bases. CDR3 size: 13 residues. CDR1 and CDR2 from the germline V gene are MNHEY and SMNVEV (reference sequence). In nucleotides, the CDR3 is TGTGCCAGCAGTCTCTGGATCGCGGGAGAGCAGTACTTC. This codes for CASSLWIAGEQYF.

J is TRBJ2-3 and V is TRBV6-6, with D tentatively TRBD1 (5 bases). The V end lost 7 bases, the J end lost 6 bases, and 8 bases lay between the germline ends. This CDR3 contains 11 residues. CDR1 is MNHNY and CDR2 is SVGAGI in the germline V gene (reference sequence). This CDR3 reads CASTGYDTQYF. CDR3 nucleotides: TGTGCCAGCACAGGGTACGATACGCAGTATTTT.

This chain links TRBV11-3 with TRBJ2-2, with 9 bases identical to TRBD1. The CDR3 loop spans 19 amino acids. Losses at the gene ends were 2 bases for V and 4 bases for J; bases not matched to a gene: 14. Germline loops: CDR1 SGHNT, CDR2 YENEEA. The CDR3 sequence: CASSLTGGFISVGTGELFF. In DNA, the CDR3 is TGTGCCAGCAGCTTAACAGGGGGCTTTATTTCTGTCGGCACCGGGGAGCTGTTTTTT.

V gene TRBV7-8 combines with J gene TRBJ2-2, with TRBD2 matching 8 bases. Germline values: CDR1 SGHVS, CDR2 FQNEAQ. J was trimmed by 3 bases and V by 1 base; bases with no gene match: 4. There are 16 residues in the CDR3. The CDR3 sequence is CASSLGAGAYTGELFF. CDR3 coding DNA: TGTGCCAGCAGCTTAGGAGCGGGGGCTTACACCGGGGAGCTGTTTTTT.

The rearrangement uses TRBV5-1 and TRBJ1-1, with D uncertain. V lost 6 bases and J 11 bases, leaving 5 bases between the germline ends. The CDR3 extends over 8 amino acids. Looked up from germline, CDR1 is SGHRS and CDR2 is YFSETQ. The CDR3 protein is CASNGAFF. CDR3 nucleotide sequence: TGCGCCAGCAACGGTGCTTTCTTT.

This clone has more than one count but fewer than ten. The chain recombines TRBV6-9 with TRBJ2-5; D unclear. Trimming left V 2 bases short and J 4 bases short, with 2 bases between. The CDR3 runs 11 residues. The germline gives CDR1 MNHGY, CDR2 SVAAGI. The CDR3 sequence is CASSYRETQYF. The CDR3 DNA reads as TGTGCCAGCAGTTATAGAGAGACCCAGTACTTC.

The chain combines TRBV6-6 with TRBJ2-3; perhaps TRBD2 as D (6 bases). Germline-derived CDR1 and CDR2 are MNHNY and SVGAGI (reference sequence). The germline V and J ends were trimmed by 2 bases and 4 bases, with 10 bases remaining between them. This CDR3 has 14 amino acids. As DNA, the CDR3 is TGTGCCAGCAGTTACCTTCGCGGGGCAGATACGCAGTATTTT. Its translation is CASSYLRGADTQYF.

V usage is TRBV11-2 and J usage is TRBJ1-2; D might be TRBD1 (5 bases). This CDR3 has 13 amino acids. Germline V gene data show CDR1 as SGHAT and CDR2 as FQNNGV. Trimming removed 2 bases from V and 7 bases from J, with 11 bases in between. The CDR3 DNA sequence: TGTGCCAGCAGCTTAACCGGGAGGGGTGGCTACACCTTC. Amino acid sequence: CASSLTGRGGYTF.

V gene TRBV10-1 combines with J gene TRBJ2-1; the D gene is possibly TRBD1 (6 bases). Germline values: CDR1 WNHNN, CDR2 SYGVQD (reference sequence). The CDR3 covers 14 residues. Between the trimmed V and J ends, which lost 5 bases and 7 bases, there was a span of 15 bases. CDR3 loop: CASSKQGFQNEQFF. As DNA, the CDR3 is TGCGCCAGCAGTAAACAGGGATTTCAAAATGAGCAGTTCTTC.

The genes are TRBV5-6 and TRBJ2-3, with D unclear. The CDR3 contains 15 residues. Trimming cost V 2 bases and J 2 bases, with 12 bases left between them. CDR1 and CDR2 from the germline V gene are SGHDT and YYEEEE. The CDR3 protein is CASSFGYGDTDTQYF. The CDR3 DNA follows: TGTGCCAGCAGCTTTGGTTATGGGGACACAGATACGCAGTATTTT.

This chain uses TRBV4-1 with TRBJ2-2, with D uncertain. This CDR3 contains 13 residues. CDR1 is MGHRA and CDR2 is YSYEKL in the germline V gene. Trimming cost V 1 base and J 7 bases, with 7 bases left between them. This chain's CDR3 is CASSQANGGELFF. The CDR3 bases are TGCGCCAGCAGCCAAGCGAACGGCGGGGAGCTGTTTTTT.

V is TRBV5-1 and J is TRBJ2-3; D is perhaps TRBD2 (6 bases). Per germline, CDR1 SGHRS and CDR2 YFSETQ. This CDR3 is built from 15 residues. With 2 bases removed from V and 0 bases from J, the gap between germline ends came to 10 bases. Written as DNA, the CDR3 is TGCGCCAGCAGCTTCCGGGGGATTAGCACAGATACGCAGTATTTT. It encodes CASSFRGISTDTQYF.

Only a few counts were recorded for this clone. This chain uses TRBV9 with TRBJ1-5; D is undetermined. V lost 3 bases, J lost 2 bases, and 9 bases lay in between. The CDR3 consists of 14 residues. The V gene's germline CDR1 is SGDLS and CDR2 YYNGEE. The CDR3 region is CASSEGSGNQPQHF. The DNA for the CDR3 is TGTGCCAGCAGCGAGGGCTCGGGCAATCAGCCCCAGCATTTT.

The chain combines TRBV5-1 with TRBJ2-2; perhaps TRBD1 as D (5 bases). This CDR3 spans 14 amino acids. V lost 4 bases to trimming and J lost 1 base, with 8 bases between them. In germline, CDR1 is SGHRS, CDR2 YFSETQ. The CDR3 loop reads CASSLQENTGELFF. CDR3 nucleotides: TGCGCCAGCAGCCTACAGGAGAACACCGGGGAGCTGTTTTTT.

In this sample, this clone turned up once. CDR3 protein: CASSPGLSYNEQFF. CDR3 coding DNA: TGCGCCAGCAGCCCGGGACTCTCCTACAATGAGCAGTTCTTC. The chain recombines TRBV4-1 with TRBJ2-1, with D possibly matching TRBD2 (6 bases). V was cut by 4 bases and J by 0 bases, with 7 bases left in between. The CDR3 contains 14 residues. Germline V gives CDR1 MGHRA, CDR2 YSYEKL.